This T cell receptor beta chain emerged from a study of radiation and T cells in renal cell carcinoma. Regarding time point: baseline pretreatment blood. Treatment meaning: 15 Gy SBRT to primary tumor, nephrectomy 4 weeks later. Serial blood draws occurred at baseline and 2 and 4 weeks post-SBRT. This renal cell carcinoma was of the clear cell type. Assay: immunoSEQ multiplex PCR; the TCRdb copy retains only in-frame clones and omits some. The sample lists about 140,000 clones, over 65% occurring once. This clone has a handful of counts. The antigen is not known. Germline V CDR1 and CDR2: SGHRS, YFSETQ. This CDR3 spans 15 amino acids. The junction had 4 bases not matched to a gene; V was cut back by 1 base and J by 6 bases. The study, taken as a whole, reports: No pretreatment tumor biopsies were available for baseline clonotypes. In blood, top tumor clones expanded by 2 weeks, shrinking by 4.

V usage is TRBV5-1 and J usage is TRBJ2-2, with TRBD2 matching over 9 bases. The sequences come from blood, collected from a patient whose treatment included radiotherapy and nephrectomy. The clonotype comes from a woman in her fifties or sixties with renal cell carcinoma. The CDR3 loop reads CASSLNSGSSGELFF. The DNA of the CDR3 is TGCGCCAGCAGCTTGAATAGCGGGAGTTCCGGGGAGCTGTTTTTT.